This paragraph reports one T cell receptor (beta chain). An end of the junction differs from the germline gene, which may be a read error. There are 14 residues in the CDR3. Per the germline V gene, CDR1 is MNHNS and CDR2 is SASEGT. The entry originates in a study of blood T cell repertoires in COVID-19. Looking at the study overall: Sites in the United States, Italy and Spain provided acute and convalescent COVID-19 samples. PBMCs, B-cell-depleted T cells, or T cells provided the cDNA or gDNA that made up the material.

Recruited during active infection, patients (from Seattle) were subsequently followed longitudinally. The method was immunoSEQ multiplex PCR; TCRdb's version includes in-frame clones alone and lacks a portion of them. The table shows roughly 150,000 clones, with around 85% occurring only once. The sample consisted of peripheral blood. The gene calls are TRBV6-1 and TRBJ1-1; 7 nucleotides align to TRBD1. This sequence originates from a man of 80 years or more with COVID-19, enrolled during active disease. DNA of the CDR3: TGTGCCAGCAGAGAAGGGACAGCAAACACTGAAGCTTTCTTT. Its protein is CASREGTANTEAFF.